This entry lists 31 T cell receptor beta chains sequenced from one sample in a study of cytomegalovirus exposure and HLA in healthy donors. PCR was performed using 60 Vbeta and 13 Jbeta primers. Generated by immunoSEQ multiplex PCR, the TCRdb table keeps only in-frame clones and is missing some. The sample contains about 270,000 clones, 65% to 85% of which appear only once. Sample: PBMCs. The receptors shown here come from a female donor in good health and CMV-seronegative.

As DNA, the CDR3 is TGTGCCAGCAGCCCCGACAGATCCTACAATGAGCAGTTCTTC. This translates into CASSPDRSYNEQFF. This chain uses TRBV7-2 with TRBJ2-1, with D perhaps matching TRBD1 (5 bases). Between the trimmed V and J ends, which lost 5 bases and 1 base, there was a span of 9 bases. The CDR3 extends over 14 amino acids. Germline-derived CDR1 and CDR2 are SGHTA and FQGNSA. Combining the CDR3 with reference TRBV7-2 and TRBJ2-1 gives the whole variable domain GAGVSQSPSNKVTEKGKDVELRCDPISGHTALYWYRQSLGQGLEFLIYFQGNSAPDKSGLPSDRFSAERTGGSVSTLTIQRTQQEDSAVYLCASSPDRSYNEQFFGPGTRLTVL.

The chain uses TRBV6-1 and TRBJ2-1, with TRBD2 as a possible D gene (5 bases). The germline CDR1 and CDR2 sequences are MNHNS and SASEGT. The V gene lost 4 bases and the J gene lost 4 bases, with 11 bases spanning the gap. The CDR3 runs to 14 residues. CDR3 protein: CASSGGLGYNEQFF. For the CDR3, the DNA is TGTGCCAGCAGTGGAGGGTTAGGATACAATGAGCAGTTCTTC.

A few counts support this clone. The CDR3 reads CASGEGLSRGYTF. In DNA, the CDR3 is TGTGCCAGCGGCGAGGGACTGAGTCGTGGCTACACCTTC. This chain uses TRBV25-1 with TRBJ1-2, with D perhaps matching TRBD1 (5 bases). Trimming shortened V by 8 bases and J by 7 bases, and 17 bases separated the two germline ends. Germline CDR1 MGHDK, CDR2 SYGVNS. The CDR3 is 13 residues long.

This chain's CDR3 is CASSRGREGLNEQFF. In DNA, the CDR3 is TGTGCCAGCAGCAGAGGGAGGGAGGGCTTGAATGAGCAGTTCTTC. This rearrangement joins TRBV7-9 to TRBJ2-1; 7 nucleotides line up with TRBD2. Per germline, CDR1 SEHNR and CDR2 FQNEAQ (reference sequence). J was trimmed by 7 bases and V by 5 bases; bases with no gene match: 11. There are 15 residues in the CDR3.

This clone was seen more than once but under ten times. The rearrangement links TRBV11-2 to TRBJ2-7, with 8 bases aligning to TRBD2. Germline-derived CDR1 and CDR2 are SGHAT and FQNNGV. The CDR3 has 18 residues. The ends lost 4 bases at V and 3 bases at J; junction bases unmatched: 17. DNA of the CDR3: TGTGCCAGCAGCTCCCAAGCAAGAGGCGGGGGGAGAAACTACGAGCAGTACTTC. As protein: CASSSQARGGGRNYEQYF.

This chain joins TRBV18 and TRBJ1-5, with D possibly matching TRBD1 (5 bases). The CDR3 runs to 12 residues. CDR1 is KGHSH and CDR2 is LQKENI in the germline V gene. Trimming removed 8 bases from V and 7 bases from J, with 12 bases in between. This CDR3 is CASTAGQQPQHF. In nucleotides, the CDR3 is TGTGCCAGCACCGCAGGGCAACAGCCCCAGCATTTT.

The rearrangement joins TRBV7-9 to TRBJ2-4; 8 bases are shared with TRBD1. Unmatched junction bases numbered 5, after V lost 4 bases and J lost 9 bases. The CDR3 sequence is 13 residues long. Germline loops: CDR1 SEHNR, CDR2 FQNEAQ (reference sequence). The CDR3 loop reads CASSSTGVGIQYF. The DNA for the CDR3 is TGTGCCAGCAGCTCGACAGGGGTGGGCATTCAGTACTTC. The full variable domain, in which reference TRBV7-9 and TRBJ2-4 provide the parts outside the CDR3, is DTGVSQNPRHKITKRGQNVTFRCDPISEHNRLYWYRQTLGQGPEFLTYFQNEAQLEKSRLLSDRFSAERPKGSFSTLEIQRTEQGDSAMYLCASSSTGVGIQYFGAGTRLSVL.

The chain has TRBV2 and TRBJ1-2; 8 bases fit TRBD1. V lost 4 bases, J lost 4 bases, and 8 bases stayed unmatched. This CDR3 spans 15 amino acids. Germline V gene sequence: CDR1 SNHLY, CDR2 FYNNEI. CDR3 loop: CASSVQGESGYGYTF. CDR3 sequence (DNA): TGTGCCAGCAGTGTACAGGGGGAATCTGGCTATGGCTACACCTTC.

The rearrangement links TRBV30 to TRBJ1-2; TRBD1 matches 8 bases. The CDR3 length is 14 residues. V trimming: 3 bases; J trimming: 0 bases; junction bases outside the gene matches: 3. The germline gives CDR1 GTSNPN, CDR2 SVGIG (reference sequence). The CDR3, as DNA: TGTGCCTGGAGCGCGGACAGGGCTAACTATGGCTACACCTTC. Translation: CAWSADRANYGYTF. The full variable domain, in which reference TRBV30 and TRBJ1-2 provide the parts outside the CDR3, is SQTIHQWPATLVQPVGSPLSLECTVEGTSNPNLYWYRQAAGRGLQLLFYSVGIGQISSEVPQNLSASRPQDRQFILSSKKLLLSDSGFYLCAWSADRANYGYTFGSGTRLTVV.

The gene calls are TRBV14 and TRBJ2-5; D not resolved. Germline assignment: CDR1 SGHDN and CDR2 FVKESK. CDR3 size: 14 residues. V was pared by 4 bases and J by 2 bases, with 11 bases between. The CDR3 loop is CASSPINLQETQYF. Here the CDR3 DNA reads TGTGCCAGCAGCCCGATAAACTTACAAGAGACCCAGTACTTC.

As concerns this clone: Other DNA sequences in the sample encode the same CDR3. The chain joins TRBV7-8 to TRBJ1-1; D is possibly TRBD1 (5 bases). In germline, CDR1 is SGHVS, CDR2 FQNEAQ. The CDR3 covers 13 residues. V lost 2 bases and J 1 base, leaving 5 bases between the germline ends. CDR3: CASSLQGNTEAFF. In DNA, the CDR3 is TGTGCCAGCAGCTTACAGGGGAACACTGAAGCTTTCTTT.

This chain connects TRBV5-1 to TRBJ2-7, with 8 nucleotides matching TRBD1. Germline V gene data show CDR1 as SGHRS and CDR2 as YFSETQ. The CDR3 has 14 residues. V was pared by 2 bases and J by 5 bases, with 6 bases of the junction left unmatched. CDR3 nucleotide sequence: TGCGCCAGCAGCTTAGACAGGGGAAAGGACGAGCAGTACTTC. It yields the protein CASSLDRGKDEQYF.

In regard to this clone: One end of the junction varies from germline; a read error may be responsible. The chain joins TRBV15 to TRBJ1-1; D might be TRBD1 (6 bases). The CDR3 has 18 residues. Germline assignment: CDR1 LNHNV and CDR2 YYDKDF (reference sequence). CDR3 residues: CATSPPPGTQPLGEEFYF. The CDR3 DNA reads as TGTGCCACCTCCCCACCCCCGGGGACACAACCCCTAGGGGAAGAATTTTACTTT.

This chain uses TRBV9 with TRBJ2-1; the match to TRBD2 covers 9 bases. Per the germline V gene, CDR1 is SGDLS and CDR2 is YYNGEE. The CDR3 runs 16 residues. The V gene end was trimmed by 3 bases and the J gene end by 4 bases; junction bases not matched to a gene: 8. CDR3: CASSELPGLAYNEQFF. CDR3 DNA: TGTGCCAGCAGCGAACTACCGGGACTAGCTTACAATGAGCAGTTCTTC.

The chain joins TRBV18 to TRBJ1-4; 7 positions agree with TRBD1. V lost 4 bases and J lost 6; bases outside the gene matches: 8. This CDR3 region has 15 residues. CDR1 KGHSH and CDR2 LQKENI come from the germline V gene. CDR3 coding DNA: TGTGCCAGCTCACGCGTACAGGGGATGGATGAAAAACTGTTTTTT. Its protein is CASSRVQGMDEKLFF.

The genes are TRBV6-1 and TRBJ2-2; 11 bases match TRBD1. The CDR3 is made up of 19 amino acids. Germline V gene sequence: CDR1 MNHNS, CDR2 SASEGT. With V trimmed by 2 bases and J by 1 base, 9 bases remained unmatched. The CDR3 sequence: CASSEFRGTGGQNTGELFF. CDR3 nucleotides: TGTGCCAGCAGTGAATTCCGCGGGACAGGGGGGCAGAACACCGGGGAGCTGTTTTTT.

V and J are TRBV30 and TRBJ2-7; TRBD1 aligns across 9 bases. CDR1 and CDR2 from the germline V gene are GTSNPN and SVGIG (reference sequence). J was trimmed by 1 base and V by 8 bases; bases with no gene match: 15. The CDR3 sequence is 16 residues long. The CDR3 DNA sequence: TGTGCCAGTCACACCCCCGGGACAGGGAATTCCTACGAGCAGTACTTC. Translating gives CASHTPGTGNSYEQYF. The full variable domain, with the rest looked up from reference TRBV30 and TRBJ2-7, is SQTIHQWPATLVQPVGSPLSLECTVEGTSNPNLYWYRQAAGRGLQLLFYSVGIGQISSEVPQNLSASRPQDRQFILSSKKLLLSDSGFYLCASHTPGTGNSYEQYFGPGTRLTVT.

The rearrangement links TRBV19 to TRBJ2-1; 10 nucleotides align to TRBD1. Germline CDR1 is LNHDA and CDR2 is SQIVND (reference sequence). The CDR3 totals 15 residues. V shed 5 bases and J 8 bases; nucleotides not matched to a gene: 9. CDR3 in DNA: TGTGCCAGTAGTGGGGGACAGGGGACAATCTATGAGCAGTTCTTC. This gives the protein CASSGGQGTIYEQFF. Based on the CDR3 plus reference TRBV19 and TRBJ2-1, the full variable domain is DGGITQSPKYLFRKEGQNVTLSCEQNLNHDAMYWYRQDPGQGLRLIYYSQIVNDFQKGDIAEGYSVSREKKESFPLTVTSAQKNPTAFYLCASSGGQGTIYEQFFGPGTRLTVL.

This clone has a single count. Other DNA sequences within the sample encode an identical CDR3. V gene TRBV5-4 combines with J gene TRBJ1-2; D is perhaps TRBD1 (5 bases). Germline V gives CDR1 SGHNT, CDR2 YYREEE (reference sequence). CDR3 length: 13 residues. The V end was cut by 4 bases, the J end by 6 bases, with 13 bases between. The CDR3 DNA sequence: TGTGCCAGCAGCCTCCAGGGAGGGGATGGCTACACCTTC. Amino acid sequence: CASSLQGGDGYTF.

This clone was found once. V is TRBV6-5 and J is TRBJ2-7, with D possibly matching TRBD2 (6 bases). Germline V gene lookup returns CDR1 MNHEY and CDR2 SVGAGI. This CDR3 contains 15 residues. V lost 6 bases and J lost 0, with 15 bases in between. The CDR3 coding sequence is TGTGCCAGCAGCCGTCAGCGGGCCCCCTCCTACGAGCAGTACTTC. It translates to CASSRQRAPSYEQYF.

The chain is built from TRBV5-6 and TRBJ1-5, with 9 bases fitting TRBD1. The CDR3 sequence is 15 residues long. Germline CDR1 and CDR2: SGHDT and YYEEEE. V lost 2 bases and J lost 3; bases outside the gene matches: 3. CDR3 region: CASSLGDRDNQPQHF. DNA for the CDR3: TGTGCCAGCAGCTTAGGGGACAGGGACAATCAGCCCCAGCATTTT.

This sequence joins TRBV28 and TRBJ1-4; D not certain. The CDR3 spans 12 residues. The V gene lost 5 bases and the J gene lost 8 bases, with 9 bases spanning the gap. CDR1 and CDR2 from the germline V gene are MDHEN and SYDVKM. The CDR3 protein is CASSRTGEKLFF. The CDR3 DNA follows: TGTGCCAGCAGTAGGACGGGGGAAAAACTGTTTTTT.

The chain is built from TRBV7-9 and TRBJ2-1; D possibly corresponds to TRBD2 (7 bases). The CDR3 runs to 17 residues. Looked up from germline, CDR1 is SEHNR and CDR2 is FQNEAQ (reference sequence). V shed 8 bases and J shed 9 bases, with 29 bases lying between them. CDR3 DNA: TGTGCCAGCTTTATCTCGGCAGGTGCGGGGGCTAAGGGTGAGCAGTTCTTC. Translated, it gives CASFISAGAGAKGEQFF.

Here the CDR3 DNA reads TGCGCCAGCAGCCTGGGGGGGAGGTTGGCGGGAGTTGGAAATGAGCAGTTCTTC. Protein sequence: CASSLGGRLAGVGNEQFF. This rearrangement joins TRBV5-1 to TRBJ2-1; TRBD2 matches 7 bases. V shed 4 bases, J shed 7 bases, and the junction held 20 bases outside the gene matches. Germline V gene lookup returns CDR1 SGHRS and CDR2 YFSETQ. The CDR3 consists of 18 residues.

This clone has only one observation. The genes are TRBV6-5 and TRBJ2-4; 7 bases are shared with TRBD1. Looked up from germline, CDR1 is MNHEY and CDR2 is SVGAGI. Trimming removed 0 bases from V and 12 bases from J; junction bases left unmatched: 11. There are 15 residues in the CDR3. The CDR3 region has the DNA TGTGCCAGCAGTTACTCCCCAGGACAGGATAGTCCTCAGTACTTC. Translation: CASSYSPGQDSPQYF.

This clone was observed a few times. This chain connects TRBV18 to TRBJ1-5; D not resolved. V was shortened by 1 base and J by 7 bases, with 11 bases between the two germline ends. The length of the CDR3 is 14 residues. Per the germline V gene, CDR1 is KGHSH and CDR2 is LQKENI. DNA for the CDR3: TGTGCCAGCTCACCACTGGAGAGGGTCCAGCCCCAGCATTTT. Its protein is CASSPLERVQPQHF.

The rearrangement uses TRBV7-2 and TRBJ1-5; TRBD1 might be the D (5 bases). Trimming shortened V by 4 bases and J by 3 bases, and 13 bases separated the two germline ends. Looked up from germline, CDR1 is SGHTA and CDR2 is FQGNSA. This CDR3 has 15 amino acids. The CDR3 spells CASSSIGRANQPQHF. The DNA for the CDR3 is TGTGCCAGCAGCTCGATCGGCAGGGCCAATCAGCCCCAGCATTTT.

This chain connects TRBV29-1 to TRBJ2-5; 7 bases align to TRBD1. Unmatched junction bases numbered 2, after V lost 6 bases and J lost 4 bases. The CDR3 loop spans 11 amino acids. Germline V gene data show CDR1 as SQVTM and CDR2 as ANQGSEA. Written as DNA, the CDR3 is TGCAGCGTCTACAGGGGAGAGACCCAGTACTTC. It yields the protein CSVYRGETQYF. The entire variable domain, with the rest obtained from reference TRBV29-1 and TRBJ2-5, is as follows: SAVISQKPSRDICQRGTSLTIQCQVDSQVTMMFWYRQQPGQSLTLIATANQGSEATYESGFVIDKFPISRPNLTFSTLTVSNMSPEDSSIYLCSVYRGETQYFGPGTRLLVL.

The chain uses TRBV6-4 and TRBJ2-2, with D hard to call. The germline gives CDR1 MRHNA, CDR2 SNTAGT. The germline V and J ends were trimmed by 4 bases and 1 base, with 4 bases remaining between them. The CDR3 runs 13 residues. CDR3 bases: TGTGCCAGCAGTGCAGAGAACACCGGGGAGCTGTTTTTT. This translates into CASSAENTGELFF.

The chain is built from TRBV6-5 and TRBJ2-7; possibly TRBD1 for D (8 bases). The CDR3 is 14 amino acids. The germline CDR1 and CDR2 sequences are MNHEY and SVGAGI. V was cut by 2 bases and J by 6 bases, with 14 bases left in between. The CDR3 sequence: CASSYVQGGREQYF. CDR3 DNA sequence: TGTGCCAGCAGTTACGTACAGGGGGGGCGCGAGCAGTACTTC.

The V gene is TRBV5-1, the J gene TRBJ2-7; perhaps TRBD2 as D (7 bases). Germline CDR1 is SGHRS and CDR2 is YFSETQ. Trimming left V 4 bases short and J 3 bases short, with 20 bases between. CDR3 length equals 16 residues. CDR3 coding DNA: TGCGCCAGCAGCGGGGGGGGGCCACGGAATTTCTACGAGCAGTACTTC. Translation: CASSGGGPRNFYEQYF.